This record looks at one T cell receptor beta chain sequence and its context. Its antigen is unidentified. The data were produced by immunoSEQ multiplex PCR, yet TCRdb's version contains in-frame clones alone and is incomplete. The sample lists about 110,000 clones; roughly 90% were seen once. The data were taken from a study of a mutant IDH1 vaccine in newly diagnosed glioma. Study context: Earlier care involved radiotherapy, temozolomide, or both, and the majority received both. Study-wide points: Pseudoprogression apparently tracked independently of changes in top peripheral T cell clonotypes.

As for time point: week 11, during vaccination. All doses held 300 ug of mutant IDH1 20-mer peptide, with topical imiquimod. In every donor, the tumor was a new WHO grade 3 or 4 IDH1-mutant, ATRX-lost astrocytoma. CDR3 length equals 19 residues. The germline V and J ends were trimmed by 5 bases and 0 bases, with 23 bases remaining between them. Germline loops: CDR1 SGHVS, CDR2 FQNEAQ. This TCR came from a woman aged 45 to 65 with glioma. This material consisted of PBMCs, taken from a glioma patient whose treatment included an IDH1 peptide vaccine. The rearrangement links TRBV7-8 to TRBJ1-3; maybe TRBD1 (6 bases). CDR3 sequence: CASSPYRVPPPTSGNTIYF. CDR3 nucleotides: TGTGCCAGCAGCCCCTACAGGGTTCCCCCCCCTACCTCTGGAAACACCATATATTTT.